Listed here is a single T cell receptor beta chain. The record originates from a study of CD8 T cells in Susac syndrome. Healthy donors acted as controls, with matching for age and sex. FACS enriched CD8+ TEMRA cells, while bulk CD8+ and CD4+ were negatively isolated. The CDR3 runs to 14 residues. The germline gives CDR1 SGHTA, CDR2 FQGTGA. V lost 3 bases and J 3 bases, leaving 11 bases between the germline ends. The authors reverse transcribed roughly 0.5 to 1 ug RNA with random hexamers. TCRdb used MiXCR to reprocess the immunoSEQ multiplex PCR reads, holding one entry per CDR3 protein. The sample lists about 120,000 distinct CDR3 sequences; about 95% were seen once.

Sequenced material: CD4+ T cells from PBMCs. The chain couples TRBV7-3 to TRBJ2-5; no clear D. The TCR sequence derives from a human donor in good health. CDR3 sequence reads: CASSFGLGEETQYF. The CDR3 nucleotides read TGTGCCAGCAGCTTTGGTCTAGGTGAAGAGACCCAGTACTTC.